This TCR beta chain originates from a study of T cells in Graves' hyperthyroidism and ophthalmopathy. Study-level background: Peripheral blood was taken when the disease was first diagnosed, before any treatment began. Overall study findings and caveats: Separating ophthalmopathy from stable hyperthyroidism was achieved by a 13 V-J model. In the blood, most expanded thyroid clonotypes above 0.001 appeared as well.

The germline V gene encodes CDR1 DFQATT and CDR2 SNEGSKA (reference sequence). V gave up 4 bases and J gave up 5 bases, with 17 bases separating them. The CDR3 is 14 residues long. Diagnostic assessment was based on clinical symptoms, serum thyroxine and TRAb, thyroid ultrasound and orbital computed tomography. The investigators amplified TCR beta CDR3 regions from RNA transcripts. Initially, a first-round RT-PCR of the TCR CDR3 employed the HTBI primer set. TCRdb called the multiplex PCR reads again in MiXCR, with one record for every CDR3 protein. The sample has 400,000 or so distinct CDR3 sequences; 14% are singletons. This clonotype has ten or more counts. Its cognate antigen is unknown.

The sample taken for sequencing was blood. The V and J genes are TRBV20-1 and TRBJ1-2; possibly TRBD1 for D (5 bases). The TCR originated in a woman aged 25 to 39 with Graves' ophthalmopathy. The CDR3 DNA sequence: TGCAGTGCTAAAGCATGGGGCGGGCGGTATGGCTACACCTTC. Its protein is CSAKAWGGRYGYTF.